The following is a TCR beta chain sequence with its context. Assay used: immunoSEQ multiplex PCR; TCRdb lists only in-frame clones, some missing. This sample carries hundreds of thousands of clones, around 87% of them seen once, and the ten largest clones take roughly 1.3%. These data belong to a study of blood T cell repertoires in COVID-19. V gave up 5 bases and J gave up 3 bases; unmatched junction bases: 3. The CDR3 has 13 residues. Germline V gene lookup returns CDR1 SGHTA and CDR2 FQGNSA. The rearrangement uses TRBV7-2 and TRBJ2-7; 8 bases match TRBD1. The receptor comes from a man aged 70-80 years with acute or convalescent COVID-19. The sample taken for sequencing was peripheral blood. The CDR3 DNA follows: TGTGCCAGCAGCAACACAGGGGGCTACGAGCAGTACTTC. Its protein product is CASSNTGGYEQYF. The whole variable domain, filled in from reference TRBV7-2 and TRBJ2-7, reads GAGVSQSPSNKVTEKGKDVELRCDPISGHTALYWYRQSLGQGLEFLIYFQGNSAPDKSGLPSDRFSAERTGGSVSTLTIQRTQQEDSAVYLCASSNTGGYEQYFGPGTRLTVT.